This T cell receptor beta chain was obtained from a study of blood T cells in healthy people across ages. Points on this clonotype: The antigen remains undetermined.

Every donor provided approximately 9.2 milliliters of peripheral blood. General study results and limits: Diversity figures derived from one million T cells were judged to underestimate the true value.

Germline V gives CDR1 SGHRS, CDR2 YFSETQ. V lost 4 bases, J lost 6 bases, and 19 bases lay in between. The CDR3 loop spans 16 amino acids. Sample-barcoded 5' priming and a J-beta primer mix drove a second PCR of about 7 to 12 cycles. TCRdb used MiXCR to reprocess the 5' RACE reads, holding one entry per CDR3 protein. The data hold approximately 2,000,000 distinct CDR3 sequences, with around 40% observed a single time. Sequenced: blood. This rearrangement joins TRBV5-1 to TRBJ1-4; the D gene is possibly TRBD1 (6 bases). This TCR was sampled from a human donor in good health. CDR3: CASSPNSNREDEKLFF. CDR3 sequence (DNA): TGCGCCAGCAGCCCAAATTCAAACAGGGAAGATGAAAAACTGTTTTTT.